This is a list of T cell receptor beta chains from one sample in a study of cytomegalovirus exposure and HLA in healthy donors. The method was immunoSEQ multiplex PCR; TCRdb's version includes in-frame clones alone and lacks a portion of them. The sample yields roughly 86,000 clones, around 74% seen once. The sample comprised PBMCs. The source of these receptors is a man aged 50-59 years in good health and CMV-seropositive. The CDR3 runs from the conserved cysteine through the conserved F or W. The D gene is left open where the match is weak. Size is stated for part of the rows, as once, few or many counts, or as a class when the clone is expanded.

CDR3: CASSLARQANYGYTF; DNA: TGTGCCAGCAGCTTAGCGCGCCAGGCTAACTATGGCTACACCTTC; V: TRBV7-2; D: .; size: few; J: TRBJ1-2
CDR3: CASSQLQGINEKLFF; DNA: TGTGCCAGCAGCCAGTTACAGGGAATAAATGAAAAACTGTTTTTT; V: TRBV4-2; D: .; size: .; J: TRBJ1-4
CDR3: CASSQQQGDGYTF; DNA: TGTGCCAGCAGCCAACAACAGGGAGATGGCTACACCTTC; V: TRBV4-2; D: .; size: .; J: TRBJ1-2
CDR3: CAWTQGNNQPQHF; DNA: TGTGCCTGGACCCAGGGTAACAATCAGCCCCAGCATTTT; V: TRBV30; D: .; size: .; J: TRBJ1-5
CDR3: CAWSPHMVGNQPQHF; DNA: TGTGCCTGGAGTCCCCATATGGTAGGCAATCAGCCCCAGCATTTT; V: TRBV30; D: .; size: .; J: TRBJ1-5
CDR3: CASSLWVPGVYGYTF; DNA: TGTGCCAGCAGCTTGTGGGTTCCAGGGGTCTATGGCTACACCTTC; V: TRBV5-6; D: .; size: .; J: TRBJ1-2
CDR3: CASWGLRGRLLNTGELFF; DNA: TGTGCCAGTTGGGGCCTAAGGGGGCGGCTTTTGAACACCGGGGAGCTGTTTTTT; V: TRBV19; D: TRBD1; size: .; J: TRBJ2-2
CDR3: CASRSSYEQYF; DNA: TGTGCCAGCCGGAGCTCCTACGAGCAGTACTTC; V: TRBV25-1; D: .; size: .; J: TRBJ2-7
CDR3: CASSPHPAGWDEQFF; DNA: TGTGCCAGCAGCCCACACCCGGCAGGATGGGATGAGCAGTTCTTC; V: TRBV6-1; D: .; size: .; J: TRBJ2-1
CDR3: CASSRGGSTGELFF; DNA: TGTGCCAGCAGCCGAGGGGGATCCACCGGGGAGCTGTTTTTT; V: TRBV14; D: .; size: .; J: TRBJ2-2
CDR3: CASSFGRGNSPLHF; DNA: TGTGCCAGTAGTTTTGGACGCGGGAATTCACCCCTCCACTTT; V: TRBV19; D: .; size: few; J: TRBJ1-6
CDR3: CASSSDGAYEQYF; DNA: TGTGCCAGCAGCTCCGACGGGGCCTACGAGCAGTACTTC; V: TRBV9; D: .; size: .; J: TRBJ2-7
CDR3: CSSSSDGGLANVLTF; DNA: TGTTCCAGCAGCTCGGATGGGGGGTTGGCCAACGTCCTGACTTTC; V: TRBV7-9; D: .; size: .; J: TRBJ2-6
CDR3: CASSQGQGGYGYTF; DNA: TGCGCCAGCAGCCAAGGGCAGGGCGGCTATGGCTACACCTTC; V: TRBV4-1; D: .; size: .; J: TRBJ1-2
CDR3: CASSLPTGVAGNTIYF; DNA: TGTGCCAGCAGTCTTCCGACAGGGGTGGCCGGAAACACCATATATTTT; V: TRBV28; D: TRBD1; size: .; J: TRBJ1-3
CDR3: CASSPGQGVYEQYF; DNA: TGTGCCAGCAGTCCGGGACAGGGAGTCTACGAGCAGTACTTC; V: TRBV6-5; D: TRBD1; size: .; J: TRBJ2-7
CDR3: CAWTPGTGTSDEQFF; DNA: TGTGCCTGGACCCCCGGGACAGGGACCAGCGATGAGCAGTTCTTC; V: TRBV30; D: TRBD1; size: .; J: TRBJ2-1
CDR3: CASSPTSGGPYGQYF; DNA: TGTGCCAGTAGTCCGACTAGCGGGGGGCCTTACGGACAGTACTTC; V: TRBV19; D: TRBD2; size: .; J: TRBJ2-5
CDR3: CASRVGQGSSYEQYF; DNA: TGTGCCAGCAGAGTCGGACAGGGCAGCTCCTACGAGCAGTACTTC; V: TRBV5-5; D: TRBD1; size: few; J: TRBJ2-7
CDR3: CASSPGGRADYGYTF; DNA: TGTGCCAGCTCACCGGGGGGGCGCGCGGACTATGGCTACACCTTC; V: TRBV18; D: .; size: .; J: TRBJ1-2
CDR3: CASSSWRGGGETQYF; DNA: TGTGCCAGCAGCTCCTGGCGGGGGGGCGGAGAGACCCAGTACTTC; V: TRBV5-6; D: TRBD2; size: .; J: TRBJ2-5
CDR3: CSVEDDYGPRANYGYTF; DNA: TGCAGCGTTGAAGATGATTACGGGCCCAGGGCTAACTATGGCTACACCTTC; V: TRBV29-1; D: .; size: .; J: TRBJ1-2
CDR3: CASSLALDSYNEQFF; DNA: TGTGCCAGCAGCTTGGCCTTGGACAGCTACAATGAGCAGTTCTTC; V: TRBV5-6; D: .; size: .; J: TRBJ2-1
CDR3: CSGAVNYGYTF; DNA: TGCAGTGGGGCCGTGAACTATGGCTACACCTTC; V: TRBV29-1; D: .; size: .; J: TRBJ1-2
CDR3: CASSIWTGGGGYTF; DNA: TGTGCCAGTAGTATTTGGACAGGGGGAGGAGGCTACACCTTC; V: TRBV19; D: TRBD1; size: .; J: TRBJ1-2
CDR3: CASSLGQMNTEAFF; DNA: TGTGCCAGCAGCCTGGGACAGATGAACACTGAAGCTTTCTTT; V: TRBV4-2; D: TRBD1; size: .; J: TRBJ1-1
CDR3: CASSRGQGLSNEQYF; DNA: TGTGCCAGTAGCCGCGGACAGGGGCTGTCTAACGAGCAGTACTTC; V: TRBV19; D: TRBD1; size: .; J: TRBJ2-7
CDR3: CASSRGQTGTEAFF; DNA: TGCGCCAGCAGCCGGGGACAGACGGGCACTGAAGCTTTCTTT; V: TRBV4-3; D: TRBD1; size: .; J: TRBJ1-1
CDR3: CASSEVGADTQYF; DNA: TGTGCCAGCAGTGAGGTCGGTGCCGATACGCAGTATTTT; V: TRBV6-4; D: .; size: .; J: TRBJ2-3
CDR3: CAWSPTGTGLFFNYGYTF; DNA: TGTGCCTGGAGTCCCACTGGGACAGGGCTTTTCTTTAACTATGGCTACACCTTC; V: TRBV30; D: TRBD1; size: .; J: TRBJ1-2
CDR3: CASSLAQLNTEAFF; DNA: TGTGCCAGCAGCTTAGCGCAGTTGAACACTGAAGCTTTCTTT; V: TRBV7-9; D: .; size: once; J: TRBJ1-1
CDR3: CASTARGHGYPF; DNA: TGTGCCAGCACCGCCCGGGGTCATGGCTACCCCTTC; V: TRBV6-1; D: .; size: few; J: TRBJ1-2
CDR3: CASNGVAQHF; DNA: TGTGCCAGTAACGGAGTGGCCCAGCATTTT; V: TRBV19; D: .; size: .; J: TRBJ1-5
CDR3: CASRTPGAEAFF; DNA: TGTGCCAGCAGGACCCCGGGTGCTGAAGCTTTCTTT; V: TRBV6-5; D: .; size: .; J: TRBJ1-1
CDR3: CASSRWTGTTEAFF; DNA: TGTGCCAGCAGCCGTTGGACAGGGACCACTGAAGCTTTCTTT; V: TRBV7-9; D: TRBD1; size: .; J: TRBJ1-1
CDR3: CASSYSGGEAFF; DNA: TGTGCCAGCAGTTACTCTGGCGGTGAAGCTTTCTTT; V: TRBV6-5; D: .; size: medium-sized; J: TRBJ1-1
CDR3: CARPGGDTAGELFF; DNA: TGTGCCCGCCCGGGGGGGGATACCGCCGGGGAGCTGTTTTTT; V: TRBV30; D: TRBD2; size: .; J: TRBJ2-2
CDR3: CASSLNRGAYEQYF; DNA: TGTGCCAGCAGCTTAAACAGGGGGGCCTACGAGCAGTACTTC; V: TRBV13; D: TRBD1; size: .; J: TRBJ2-7
CDR3: CASSHPGGGGGSDTQYF; DNA: TGTGCCAGCAGCCACCCCGGGGGCGGGGGGGGATCAGATACGCAGTATTTT; V: TRBV7-3; D: TRBD2; size: .; J: TRBJ2-3
CDR3: CASSFLSPPEAFF; DNA: TGTGCCAGCAGTTTTCTATCCCCCCCTGAAGCTTTCTTT; V: TRBV28; D: .; size: .; J: TRBJ1-1
CDR3: CASSQPPGQGETGELFF; DNA: TGTGCCAGCAGTCAGCCGCCGGGACAGGGGGAAACCGGGGAGCTGTTTTTT; V: TRBV28; D: TRBD1; size: .; J: TRBJ2-2